The 19 T cell receptor beta chains in this list originate from one sample, sequenced in a study of response to subunit inactivated influenza vaccine. Using its own MiXCR run on the RT-PCR reads, TCRdb lists one record per CDR3 protein. The sample comprises hundreds of thousands of distinct CDR3 sequences, around 20% of which are singletons, and roughly a tenth rests with the top ten. The specimen comprised PBMCs from blood, sampled 4 to 6 days after vaccination. These receptors were obtained from a middle-aged man who received an inactivated influenza vaccine.

V is TRBV11-2 and J is TRBJ2-4, with TRBD1 matching over 7 bases. The CDR3 spans 14 residues. After removal of 5 bases from V and 6 bases from J, the junction contained 7 bases not matched to a gene. Germline V lookup: CDR1 SGHAT, CDR2 FQNNGV. The CDR3 protein is CASSLGTELNIQYF. The CDR3 DNA reads as TGTGCCAGCAGCCTAGGGACAGAGTTAAACATTCAGTACTTC.

In its sample, this clonotype was seen a few times. V is TRBV12-3 or TRBV12-4 and J is TRBJ2-1, with TRBD2 identical over 8 bases. The J segment lost 5 bases and the V segment lost 1 base, leaving 4 bases of the junction unmatched. The CDR3 length is 15 residues. CDR3: CASSLGGTRNNEQFF. The DNA for the CDR3 is TGTGCCAGCAGTTTAGGGGGGACTAGAAACAATGAGCAGTTCTTC.

The table lists this clonotype with a few counts. This chain joins TRBV4-1 and TRBJ2-7; 9 bases match TRBD2. Per the germline V gene, CDR1 is MGHRA and CDR2 is YSYEKL. The CDR3 consists of 16 residues. The ends lost 0 bases at V and 2 bases at J; junction bases unmatched: 5. In DNA, the CDR3 is TGCGCCAGCAGCCAAGAAGCGACTAGCGGTACCTACGAGCAGTACTTC. It codes for CASSQEATSGTYEQYF.

About this clonotype: The conserved closing phenylalanine or tryptophan is absent in this CDR3, likely reflecting a read error. The CDR3 sequence: CASSEDFTNTGELFL. CDR3 sequence (DNA): TGTGCCAGCAGCGAGGACTTCACGAACACCGGGGAGCTGTTTTTA. The chain carries TRBV9 and TRBJ2-2, with D tentatively TRBD2 (5 bases). V lost 3 bases and J lost 0, with 9 bases in between. The V gene's germline CDR1 is SGDLS and CDR2 YYNGEE. This CDR3 contains 15 residues.

This clonotype was observed a handful of times. The chain recombines TRBV6-1 with TRBJ2-6; D might be TRBD2 (5 bases). V was clipped by 7 bases and J by 0 bases, with 19 bases between them. The CDR3 has 18 amino acids. In germline, CDR1 is MNHNS, CDR2 SASEGT. For the CDR3, the DNA is TGTGCCAGCATGCCGGGATACGGTACATTCTCTGGGGCCAACGTCCTGACTTTC. It specifies CASMPGYGTFSGANVLTF.

This clonotype was picked up a small number of times. The rearrangement uses TRBV29-1 and TRBJ1-4; TRBD1 agrees at 10 bases. The germline CDR1 and CDR2 sequences are SQVTM and ANQGSEA. This CDR3 is built from 11 residues. The CDR3 region has the DNA TGCGGGACAGGGGTTAATGAAAAACTGTTTTTT. Its protein product is CGTGVNEKLFF.

The chain has TRBV3-1 and TRBJ1-1; TRBD1 is a possible D gene (5 bases). Trimming cost V 4 bases and J 4 bases, with 19 bases left between them. Germline CDR1 and CDR2: LGHDT and YNNKEL (reference sequence). The CDR3 consists of 16 residues. CDR3 protein: CASSPTSGGASTEAFF. In nucleotides, the CDR3 is TGTGCCAGCAGCCCAACATCTGGGGGTGCTAGCACTGAAGCTTTCTTT.

The chain carries TRBV5-4 and TRBJ2-1, with 15 positions matching TRBD2. Losses at the gene ends were 4 bases for V and 5 bases for J; bases not matched to a gene: 7. This CDR3 comprises 17 residues. Germline V CDR1 and CDR2: SGHNT, YYREEE (reference sequence). The CDR3 here is CASSLGLAGGVNNEQFF. CDR3 coding DNA: TGTGCCAGCAGCCTGGGACTAGCGGGAGGCGTTAACAATGAGCAGTTCTTC.

J is TRBJ1-5 and V is TRBV4-1; D ambiguous. Germline V gene data show CDR1 as MGHRA and CDR2 as YSYEKL. The CDR3 covers 14 residues. The V gene lost 4 bases and the J gene lost 1 base, with 8 bases spanning the gap. DNA of the CDR3: TGCGCCAGCAGCCGAGAACAGAGCAATCAGCCCCAGCATTTT. Translation gives CASSREQSNQPQHF.

The chain combines TRBV4-3 with TRBJ2-2; D unclear. This CDR3 is 14 amino acids long. Trimming stripped 0 bases from V and 6 bases from J, with 8 bases between. Looked up from germline, CDR1 is LGHNA and CDR2 is YSLEER. The CDR3 protein is CASSQDRLPGELFF. The CDR3 bases are TGCGCCAGCAGCCAAGATCGATTACCCGGGGAGCTGTTTTTT.

In its sample, this clonotype was seen a few times. The chain recombines TRBV24-1 with TRBJ2-5; 10 positions agree with TRBD2. Germline CDR1 and CDR2: KGHDR and SFDVKD. The ends lost 5 bases at V and 10 bases at J; junction bases unmatched: 6. The CDR3 totals 13 residues. The CDR3 here is CATSGAGGSLQYF. Here the CDR3 DNA reads TGTGCCACCAGTGGAGCGGGAGGGTCCCTCCAGTACTTC.

The CDR3 nucleotides read TGTGCCAGCTCACCACCTGCGCGTAGCGAAAAGCAGTATTTT. Amino acid sequence: CASSPPARSEKQYF. The chain recombines TRBV18 with TRBJ2-3; maybe TRBD2 (5 bases). The CDR3 spans 14 residues. Trimming stripped 0 bases from V and 11 bases from J, with 15 bases between. Germline loops: CDR1 KGHSH, CDR2 LQKENI.

The V gene is TRBV29-1, the J gene TRBJ2-6; the D is unclear. In germline, CDR1 is SQVTM, CDR2 ANQGSEA. V dropped 4 bases and J dropped 0 bases, with 13 bases sitting between them. This CDR3 is built from 16 residues. CDR3 DNA: TGCAGCGTTGGGCCAGACCTCAGCTCTGGGGCCAACGTCCTGACTTTC. This codes for CSVGPDLSSGANVLTF.

V and J are TRBV18 and TRBJ2-1; D not certain. Trimming pared 8 bases from V and 7 bases from J, leaving 9 bases between. The CDR3 length is 11 residues. Germline V CDR1 and CDR2: KGHSH, LQKENI. CDR3 sequence: CASSPQNEQFF. CDR3 bases: TGTGCCAGCAGCCCCCAGAATGAGCAGTTCTTC.

The genes are TRBV6-5 and TRBJ2-7; D not certain. V dropped 2 bases and J dropped 4 bases, with 9 bases sitting between them. This CDR3 is built from 13 residues. Germline CDR1 reads MNHEY; CDR2 reads SVGAGI. The CDR3 nucleotides are TGTGCCAGCAGTTACGGGCAGAGATACGAGCAGTACTTC. Encoded protein: CASSYGQRYEQYF.

This clonotype was recorded at least ten times. The J gene is TRBJ2-1, the V gene TRBV12-3 or TRBV12-4; 11 nucleotides align to TRBD2. J lost 7 bases, V lost 6 bases, and 5 bases had no gene match. The length of the CDR3 is 14 residues. The CDR3 bases are TGTGCCAGCAGATGGACTAGCGGGCCGAATGAGCAGTTCTTC. As protein: CASRWTSGPNEQFF.

In this sample, this clonotype turned up a few times. The chain carries TRBV20-1 and TRBJ2-5; tentatively, D is TRBD1 (5 bases). Germline V lookup: CDR1 DFQATT, CDR2 SNEGSKA (reference sequence). Trimming shortened V by 4 bases and J by 4 bases, and 19 bases separated the two germline ends. The CDR3 loop spans 15 amino acids. CDR3 protein: CSAKRPGKVGETQYF. For the CDR3, the DNA is TGCAGTGCTAAGCGACCAGGGAAAGTTGGAGAGACCCAGTACTTC.

Only one count was recorded for this clonotype. The chain couples TRBV15 to TRBJ1-1; no clear D gene. Germline values: CDR1 LNHNV, CDR2 YYDKDF (reference sequence). The CDR3 length is 14 residues. V was trimmed by 2 bases and J by 5 bases, leaving 12 bases between them. CDR3 in amino acids: CATSRYGFETEAFF. The DNA of the CDR3 is TGTGCCACCAGCAGATACGGTTTTGAGACTGAAGCTTTCTTT.

V usage is TRBV5-5 and J usage is TRBJ1-1; unclear D gene. V lost 4 bases to trimming and J lost 3 bases, with 10 bases between them. The CDR3 runs to 13 residues. Germline CDR1 SGHKS, CDR2 YYEKEE (reference sequence). CDR3: CASSPNRDTEAFF. The CDR3 nucleotides are TGTGCCAGCAGCCCAAATCGGGACACTGAAGCTTTCTTT. The entire variable domain, with the rest obtained from reference TRBV5-5 and TRBJ1-1, is as follows: DAGVTQSPTHLIKTRGQQVTLRCSPISGHKSVSWYQQVLGQGPQFIFQYYEKEERGRGNFPDRFSARQFPNYSSELNVNALLLGDSALYLCASSPNRDTEAFFGQGTRLTVV.